This T cell receptor (beta chain) is from a study of molecular identifiers for immune sequencing clone quantification. About the study: Split five ways in replicates, RNA from about 20,000 or 100,000 naive CD8 cells had four portions sequenced. Study-level findings and limits: Clones that had above 20 RNA copies took up over 98% of effector molecules but under 1% in naive cells.

Each CDR3 protein gets one entry after TCRdb re-called the PCR reads with MiXCR. The sample lists 460,000 or so distinct CDR3 sequences, about 25% occurring once. Investigators produced naive CD8 libraries from 20,000 to 1,000,000 sorted cells, drawing on 10%, 30% or 50% RNA. For naive CD8 T cells, sorting used the CD8+CD4-CCR7+CD45RA+ phenotype. Of note for this clonotype: Its specificity is unknown.

V was shortened by 3 bases and J by 3 bases, with 9 bases between the two germline ends. Germline V gene sequence: CDR1 LNHNV, CDR2 YYDKDF (reference sequence). CDR3 length: 14 residues. This chain connects TRBV15 to TRBJ1-3; tentatively, D is TRBD1 (6 bases). The sequenced material came from naive CD8+ T cells from blood, with Jurkat cell RNA spiked in. Subset meaning: FACS-sorted CD8+CD4-CCR7+CD45RA+ naive T cells. This TCR came from a human donor in good health. Some libraries in this study had Jurkat cell RNA spiked in. The CDR3 sequence: CATSSQGNGNTIYF. The CDR3 bases are TGTGCCACCAGCAGCCAGGGGAATGGAAACACCATATATTTT.